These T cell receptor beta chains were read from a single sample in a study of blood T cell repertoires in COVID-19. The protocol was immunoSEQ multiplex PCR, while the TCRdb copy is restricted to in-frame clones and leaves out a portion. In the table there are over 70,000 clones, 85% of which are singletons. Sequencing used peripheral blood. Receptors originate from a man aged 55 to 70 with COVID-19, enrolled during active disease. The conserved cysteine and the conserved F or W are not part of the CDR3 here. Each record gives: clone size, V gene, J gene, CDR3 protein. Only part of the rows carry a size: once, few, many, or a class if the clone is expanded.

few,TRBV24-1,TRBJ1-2,ATSSQGVGYT
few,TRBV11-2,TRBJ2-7,ASSRLGLISNEQY
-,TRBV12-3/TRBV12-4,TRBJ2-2,ASSLAVGELF
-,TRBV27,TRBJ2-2,ASSWLSGTSSLPRDTGELF
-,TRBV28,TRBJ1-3,ASSLGGSSGNTIY
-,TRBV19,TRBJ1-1,ASSRRGLTEAF
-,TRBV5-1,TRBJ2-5,ASSIGTLQETQY
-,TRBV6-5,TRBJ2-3,ASTLYTDTQY
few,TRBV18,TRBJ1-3,ASSDSASGTGNTIY
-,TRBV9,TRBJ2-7,ASSVTDRGSYEQY
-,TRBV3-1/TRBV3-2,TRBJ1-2,ASSQEWTRTNYGYT
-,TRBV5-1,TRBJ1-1,ASSSLGQENTEAF
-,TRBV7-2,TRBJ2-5,ASSLIGLPQETQY
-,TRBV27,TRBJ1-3,ASSSGSWVSGNTIY
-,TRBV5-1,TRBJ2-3,ASSTTGQGPVSADTQY
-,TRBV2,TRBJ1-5,ASKEPGLSDQPQH
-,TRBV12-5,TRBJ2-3,ARGTSTDTQY
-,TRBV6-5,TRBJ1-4,ASSKQGTNEKLF
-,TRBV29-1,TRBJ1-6,SVGASNNSPLH
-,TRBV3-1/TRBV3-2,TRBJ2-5,ASSPLGGQETQY
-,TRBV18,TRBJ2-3,ASSPPEGSDTQY
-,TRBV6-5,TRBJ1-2,ASRGAGGAYGYT
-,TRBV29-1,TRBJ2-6,SVVSGFGANVLT
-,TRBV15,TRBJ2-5,ATSRDSLGPQETQY
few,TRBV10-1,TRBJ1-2,ATSRGRDYGYT
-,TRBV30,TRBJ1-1,AGGLYAMNTEAF
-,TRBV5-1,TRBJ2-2,ASSLGGSTGELF
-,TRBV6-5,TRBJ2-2,ASTQYRLNTGELF
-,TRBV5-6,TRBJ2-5,ASSLRGLLNQETQY
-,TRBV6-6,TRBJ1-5,ASSSQGTQPQH
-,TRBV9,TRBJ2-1,ASSVETASSYNEQF
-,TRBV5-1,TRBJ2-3,ASRREELTNTQY
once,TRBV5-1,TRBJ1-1,ASSLRQGLNTEAF
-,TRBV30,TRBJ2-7,ASRSGESWYEQY
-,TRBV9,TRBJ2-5,ASSEGWRSQETQY
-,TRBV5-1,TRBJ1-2,ASSLAGAGGIYGYT
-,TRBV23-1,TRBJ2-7,ASSQSRGLARNYEQY
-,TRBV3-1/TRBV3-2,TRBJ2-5,ASSQAGGYQETQY
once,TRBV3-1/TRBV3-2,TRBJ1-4,ASSLPRGSNEKLF
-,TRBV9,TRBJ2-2,ASSPVALTGELF
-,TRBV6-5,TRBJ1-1,ASSYSRGSTEAF
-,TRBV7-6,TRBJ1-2,ASSQGQGDYGYT
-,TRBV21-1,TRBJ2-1,ASSKVGSRQGLKDDEQF
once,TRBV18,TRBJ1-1,ASDTGGGTEAF
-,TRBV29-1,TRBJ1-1,SAGNQGEEAF
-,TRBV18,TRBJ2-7,ASSPGTSGVYEQY
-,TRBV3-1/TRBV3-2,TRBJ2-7,ASSQDMRGGRRYEQY
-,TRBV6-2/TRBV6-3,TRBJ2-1,ASSYVRESNEQF